This T cell receptor (beta chain) was observed in a study of cytomegalovirus exposure and HLA in healthy donors. Notes on this clone: Its specificity is unknown.

Only in-frame clones appear in the TCRdb table, and some are missing; sequencing was by immunoSEQ multiplex PCR. The sample contains 55,000 to 80,000 clones, over 85% of which appear only once. This CDR3 has 16 residues. With 2 bases removed from V and 1 base from J, the gap between germline ends came to 15 bases. CDR1 and CDR2 from the germline V gene are SGHAT and FQNNGV. Study-level findings and limits: Among TCR beta chains, those listed as cytomegalovirus-associated numbered around 180. Three chains linked to CMV were shown in vitro to be specific for CMV antigens.

The clonotype originates from a man between 18 and 35 years old in good health and CMV-seropositive. The sample consisted of PBMCs. This chain links TRBV11-2 with TRBJ2-7; no clear D gene. CDR3 nucleotides: TGTGCCAGCAGCTTAAATCGCCAAGTAGTATCCTACGAGCAGTACTTC. This encodes CASSLNRQVVSYEQYF.